A single sample is the source of the 32 T cell receptor beta chains below, sequenced in a study of T cell clonotyping in hematopoietic cell transplantation. Produced via immunoSEQ multiplex PCR; TCRdb's table is partial and in-frame only. The table has 25,000 to 30,000 clones, about three quarters seen once. Noted time point: recipient sample about 28 days before transplant, after cytoreduction. This specimen was peripheral blood mononuclear cells, taken before stem cell transplant. Source of these receptors: a woman in her 30s with chronic myeloid leukemia. Some clones in this sample may be carry-over from other donors' samples.

A remark on this clone: The identical CDR3 is also encoded by other nucleotide sequences in the sample. The rearrangement joins TRBV30 to TRBJ2-3, with D unresolved. CDR3 length equals 12 residues. V dropped 0 bases and J dropped 6 bases, with 7 bases sitting between them. Germline V CDR1 and CDR2: GTSNPN, SVGIG (reference sequence). CDR3 nucleotides: TGTGCCTGGAGTGTACGTCCGGATACGCAGTATTTT. This gives the protein CAWSVRPDTQYF.

This clone was seen a few times. The chain joins TRBV29-1 to TRBJ1-5; TRBD1 matches 7 bases. The CDR3 has 13 residues. With 4 bases clipped from V and 2 bases from J, the junction kept 2 bases outside the gene matches. Germline lookup yields CDR1 SQVTM and CDR2 ANQGSEA. This CDR3 is CSVGTGRNQPQHF. The DNA for the CDR3 is TGCAGCGTTGGGACAGGCCGCAATCAGCCCCAGCATTTT.

This sequence joins TRBV6-5 and TRBJ2-4; TRBD2 might be the D (6 bases). The CDR3 loop spans 15 amino acids. Per germline, CDR1 MNHEY and CDR2 SVGAGI. Trimming stripped 5 bases from V and 6 bases from J, with 17 bases between. This chain's CDR3 is CASSPVGGVLNIQYF. CDR3 bases: TGTGCCAGCAGTCCCGTAGGCGGGGTCTTAAACATTCAGTACTTC.

Of note for this clone: This sample also contains other DNA sequences that code for the same CDR3. The gene calls are TRBV29-1 and TRBJ1-2; 7 positions agree with TRBD1. The CDR3 contains 12 residues. CDR1 SQVTM and CDR2 ANQGSEA come from the germline V gene. The V and J ends lost 7 bases and 5 bases, in that order; junction bases with no gene match: 7. CDR3 sequence reads: CSARRQGYGYTF. In nucleotides, the CDR3 is TGCAGCGCGCGGAGACAGGGTTATGGCTACACCTTC.

CDR3 nucleotide sequence: TGTGCCAGTTCCACCGGCGGGGGGGCCGTTGAGACCCAGTACTTC. Translation gives CASSTGGGAVETQYF. The chain has TRBV19 and TRBJ2-5; 9 positions match TRBD2. The V gene's germline CDR1 is LNHDA and CDR2 SQIVND (reference sequence). The CDR3 is 15 amino acids. V lost 8 bases, J lost 5 bases, and 12 bases stayed unmatched.

V is TRBV7-2 and J is TRBJ1-2; tentatively, D is TRBD1 (6 bases). The CDR3 has 14 amino acids. Deletions cut 5 bases from V and 5 bases from J, with 15 bases between. Germline-derived CDR1 and CDR2 are SGHTA and FQGNSA. CDR3 in DNA: TGTGCCAGCAGCCGGGACACGGCGGGGTATGGCTACACCTTC. This encodes CASSRDTAGYGYTF.

This clone was counted a few times. V gene TRBV30 combines with J gene TRBJ1-2, with D perhaps TRBD1 (6 bases). Trimming left V 0 bases short and J 8 bases short, with 13 bases between. Germline loops: CDR1 GTSNPN, CDR2 SVGIG (reference sequence). The CDR3 spans 13 residues. The DNA for the CDR3 is TGTGCCTGGAGTGTATCGGGGGGCCACGGCTACACCTTC. This codes for CAWSVSGGHGYTF.

This clone was seen a single time. The chain carries TRBV7-2 and TRBJ2-1; TRBD2 agrees at 8 bases. Germline CDR1 and CDR2: SGHTA and FQGNSA. This CDR3 has 15 residues. J gave up 8 bases and V 1 base, and 7 bases lay outside the gene matches. This chain's CDR3 is CASSLDRGGRDEQFF. The CDR3 region has the DNA TGTGCCAGCAGCTTAGATCGGGGGGGCCGGGATGAGCAGTTCTTC. Full variable domain (missing parts from reference TRBV7-2 and TRBJ2-1): GAGVSQSPSNKVTEKGKDVELRCDPISGHTALYWYRQSLGQGLEFLIYFQGNSAPDKSGLPSDRFSAERTGGSVSTLTIQRTQQEDSAVYLCASSLDRGGRDEQFFGPGTRLTVL.

J is TRBJ2-7 and V is TRBV28; no definite D call. V gave up 2 bases and J gave up 2 bases, with 4 bases separating them. Germline-derived CDR1 and CDR2 are MDHEN and SYDVKM. This CDR3 contains 12 residues. The DNA of the CDR3 is TGTGCCAGCAGTTTAAACGCCTACGAGCAGTACTTC. As protein: CASSLNAYEQYF.

The count of this clone is one. This rearrangement joins TRBV5-1 to TRBJ2-3, with D unclear. Germline V gives CDR1 SGHRS, CDR2 YFSETQ. The CDR3 runs 12 residues. V dropped 4 bases and J dropped 6 bases, with 9 bases sitting between them. CDR3 bases: TGCGCCAGCAGCCCACAACGGGATACGCAGTATTTT. Amino acids: CASSPQRDTQYF.

The chain is built from TRBV6-1 and TRBJ1-2; D is perhaps TRBD1 (6 bases). The CDR3 loop spans 12 amino acids. The germline V gene encodes CDR1 MNHNS and CDR2 SASEGT. The V and J ends lost 11 bases and 6 bases respectively, with 16 bases between them. CDR3 sequence reads: CAVQGWRNGYTF. CDR3 nucleotides: TGTGCCGTTCAGGGGTGGAGGAATGGCTACACCTTC.

The chain uses TRBV11-2 and TRBJ2-5; D may be TRBD2 (5 bases). Trimming removed 2 bases from V and 4 bases from J, with 11 bases in between. The V gene's germline CDR1 is SGHAT and CDR2 FQNNGV. This CDR3 is built from 14 residues. This chain's CDR3 is CASSLTSFTETQYF. The CDR3 nucleotides are TGTGCCAGCAGCTTAACTAGTTTCACAGAGACCCAGTACTTC. The full variable domain, its missing parts supplied by reference TRBV11-2 and TRBJ2-5, is EAGVAQSPRYKIIEKRQSVAFWCNPISGHATLYWYQQILGQGPKLLIQFQNNGVVDDSQLPKDRFSAERLKGVDSTLKIQPAKLEDSAVYLCASSLTSFTETQYFGPGTRLLVL.

This clone occurred once. The chain carries TRBV30 and TRBJ2-1; no firm D call. The V and J ends lost 3 bases and 2 bases respectively, with 8 bases between them. The CDR3 spans 13 residues. Germline V gene sequence: CDR1 GTSNPN, CDR2 SVGIG (reference sequence). CDR3 nucleotides: TGTGCCTGGAGGGCCGGACCCTACAATGAGCAGTTCTTC. It translates to CAWRAGPYNEQFF. The full variable domain, rest sourced from reference TRBV30 and TRBJ2-1, is SQTIHQWPATLVQPVGSPLSLECTVEGTSNPNLYWYRQAAGRGLQLLFYSVGIGQISSEVPQNLSASRPQDRQFILSSKKLLLSDSGFYLCAWRAGPYNEQFFGPGTRLTVL.

In its sample, this clone was seen once. This chain links TRBV20-1 with TRBJ1-1; D uncertain. This CDR3 is 11 amino acids long. Trimming removed 6 bases at V and 8 bases at J, with 13 bases between. CDR1 and CDR2 (germline): DFQATT, SNEGSKA (reference sequence). This chain's CDR3 is CSAPRHVEAFF. DNA for the CDR3: TGCAGTGCCCCTAGACATGTCGAAGCTTTCTTT.

The gene calls are TRBV6-5 and TRBJ2-5, with TRBD2 identical over 8 bases. Germline CDR1 is MNHEY and CDR2 is SVGAGI. The V gene end was trimmed by 1 base and the J gene end by 5 bases; junction bases not matched to a gene: 6. The CDR3 covers 15 residues. CDR3 nucleotides: TGTGCCAGCAGTTACTTAACGTCGGGGGGGGAGACCCAGTACTTC. Its translation: CASSYLTSGGETQYF.

This clone was observed once. The chain employs TRBV27 and TRBJ1-5; 9 positions agree with TRBD1. The CDR3 extends over 15 amino acids. J gave up 7 bases and V 8 bases, and 12 bases lay outside the gene matches. CDR1 is MNHEY, CDR2 SMNVEV, per germline (reference sequence). DNA of the CDR3: TGTGCCAGCGGACCCAGAACAGGGGGCCCCCAGCCCCAGCATTTT. Its translation: CASGPRTGGPQPQHF.

There are a few counts of this clone. The V and J genes are TRBV4-3 and TRBJ1-6; D uncertain. This CDR3 comprises 14 residues. The germline V gene has CDR1 LGHNA and CDR2 YSLEER. The V and J ends lost 0 bases and 7 bases respectively, with 7 bases between them. The DNA for the CDR3 is TGCGCCAGCAGCCAAGACAGTTACAATTCACCCCTCCACTTT. Translating gives CASSQDSYNSPLHF.

J is TRBJ1-2 and V is TRBV5-4, with 9 nucleotides matching TRBD1. V trimming: 5 bases; J trimming: 4 bases; junction bases outside the gene matches: 6. The CDR3 contains 14 residues. Germline assignment: CDR1 SGHNT and CDR2 YYREEE (reference sequence). CDR3: CASRPTTGGYGYTF. The CDR3 nucleotides are TGTGCCAGCAGACCTACGACAGGGGGCTATGGCTACACCTTC.

CDR3 DNA: TGTGCCAGCAGCTTAACAGGCCAGATGCGGGGGCCTTCCTACGAGCAGTACGTC. Translated, it gives CASSLTGQMRGPSYEQYV. J is TRBJ2-7 and V is TRBV11-2; D is perhaps TRBD2 (7 bases). The CDR3 totals 18 residues. Germline-derived CDR1 and CDR2 are SGHAT and FQNNGV. Trimming left V 2 bases short and J 1 base short, with 21 bases between.

V and J are TRBV6-5 and TRBJ1-2, with 7 bases lining up with TRBD1. CDR1 is MNHEY and CDR2 is SVGAGI in the germline V gene. The J segment lost 2 bases and the V segment lost 5 bases, leaving 8 bases of the junction unmatched. The CDR3 is 15 amino acids. The CDR3 spells CASSQYGTANYGYTF. CDR3 coding DNA: TGTGCCAGCAGTCAGTACGGGACAGCCAACTATGGCTACACCTTC.

This clone has a single count. The chain combines TRBV10-3 with TRBJ1-2, with D unresolved. CDR3 length: 15 amino acids. Trimming removed 2 bases from V and 1 base from J, with 11 bases in between. Per germline, CDR1 ENHRY and CDR2 SYGVKD. For the CDR3, the DNA is TGTGCCATCAGTGAGCTCCCAGCCCTTAACTATGGCTACACCTTC. It encodes CAISELPALNYGYTF.

The rearrangement uses TRBV21-1 and TRBJ2-7. TRBV21-1 is shown as a pseudogene. The CDR3 loop spans 13 amino acids. The CDR3 reads CASSKVVGNEQYV. CDR3 in DNA: TGTGCCAGCAGCAAAGTTGTAGGAAACGAGCAGTACGTC.

The chain joins TRBV29-1 to TRBJ2-2; 10 nucleotides align to TRBD1. This CDR3 is built from 16 residues. With V trimmed by 2 bases and J by 5 bases, 8 bases remained unmatched. Germline V gives CDR1 SQVTM, CDR2 ANQGSEA. CDR3 sequence: CSVESGTGVGTGELFF. CDR3 DNA: TGCAGCGTTGAATCCGGGACAGGGGTAGGGACCGGGGAGCTGTTTTTT.

The rearrangement uses TRBV5-1 and TRBJ2-1; 7 bases line up with TRBD2. Germline loops: CDR1 SGHRS, CDR2 YFSETQ. The CDR3 sequence is 17 residues long. With 0 bases clipped from V and 4 bases from J, the junction kept 10 bases outside the gene matches. The CDR3 sequence is CASSLEGWRGNYNEQFF. DNA of the CDR3: TGCGCCAGCAGCTTGGAGGGTTGGCGGGGGAATTACAATGAGCAGTTCTTC.

The V call is TRBV28, the J call TRBJ2-5; 9 bases are a match to TRBD2. Germline assignment: CDR1 MDHEN and CDR2 SYDVKM. Trimming removed 2 bases from V and 3 bases from J; junction bases left unmatched: 1. The CDR3 length is 14 residues. The CDR3 loop is CASSLAGGKETQYF. The CDR3, as DNA: TGTGCCAGCAGTTTAGCGGGGGGGAAAGAGACCCAGTACTTC.

This chain links TRBV20-1 with TRBJ2-7; D is unresolved. Germline CDR1 and CDR2: DFQATT and SNEGSKA (reference sequence). CDR3 size: 11 residues. V was clipped by 4 bases and J by 3 bases, with 7 bases between them. The CDR3: CSAIVGYEQYF. The CDR3, as DNA: TGCAGTGCTATAGTGGGCTACGAGCAGTACTTC.

The chain joins TRBV9 to TRBJ1-2, with D uncertain. Germline V lookup: CDR1 SGDLS, CDR2 YYNGEE. The ends were cut back, 0 bases at V and 0 bases at J, with 12 bases in the middle. The CDR3 runs to 16 residues. CDR3 coding DNA: TGTGCCAGCAGCGTAGGTCCGACGGGAACTAACTATGGCTACACCTTC. Translation gives CASSVGPTGTNYGYTF.

This clone has more than one count but fewer than ten. The rearrangement uses TRBV28 and TRBJ2-7; no clear D gene. The CDR3 contains 13 residues. The germline V gene encodes CDR1 MDHEN and CDR2 SYDVKM. Trimming pared 3 bases from V and 6 bases from J, leaving 12 bases between. Here the CDR3 reads CASSFGRWSEQYV. The CDR3 DNA reads TGTGCCAGCAGTTTCGGTCGGTGGTCCGAGCAGTACGTC.

The chain carries TRBV7-8 and TRBJ1-2, with D unclear. V lost 1 base and J 8 bases, leaving 14 bases between the germline ends. This CDR3 region has 14 residues. Germline V gene data show CDR1 as SGHVS and CDR2 as FQNEAQ. The CDR3 loop reads CASSLVGAKGGYTF. The CDR3 DNA reads TGTGCCAGCAGCTTAGTAGGCGCTAAGGGAGGCTACACCTTC.

V usage is TRBV7-9 and J usage is TRBJ1-5, with D maybe TRBD1 (6 bases). The V gene's germline CDR1 is SEHNR and CDR2 FQNEAQ (reference sequence). This CDR3 spans 18 amino acids. V lost 10 bases to trimming and J lost 4 bases, with 29 bases between them. DNA for the CDR3: TGTGCCACCCGCCACCCCAAGAGGGGGTCGGGGGGGAATCAGCCCCAGCATTTT. The encoded protein is CATRHPKRGSGGNQPQHF.

J is TRBJ2-2 and V is TRBV29-1; 15 nucleotides agree with TRBD2. V shed 6 bases, J shed 1 base, and the junction held 3 bases outside the gene matches. The CDR3 sequence is 16 residues long. The V gene's germline CDR1 is SQVTM and CDR2 ANQGSEA. The DNA for the CDR3 is TGCAGCGTCACGGGACTAGCGGGGGGGAACACCGGGGAGCTGTTTTTT. It codes for CSVTGLAGGNTGELFF.

V and J are TRBV29-1 and TRBJ1-3; 7 bases are shared with TRBD1. This CDR3 is built from 13 residues. Germline trimming cut 6 bases from V and 5 bases from J; bases unmatched to any gene: 7. CDR1 and CDR2 from the germline V gene are SQVTM and ANQGSEA. CDR3 in amino acids: CSVARQGRNTIYF. The DNA for the CDR3 is TGCAGCGTGGCTAGACAGGGTAGAAACACCATATATTTT.